The clone carrying this T cell receptor (beta chain) has at least ten counts. Its antigen is unidentified. These data are taken from a study of T-cell reconstitution after alpha-beta-depleted transplantation in children. Study-wide results and caveats: The origin of alpha-beta T cells about two months after transplant was reportedly several hundred expanded graft clones. T-cell counts and diversity at one year following transplant were attributed mainly to newly produced T cells. After transplant, high TCRbeta diversity at day 60 in some patients arose from surviving recipient T cells and thymic progenitors.

V lost 4 bases, J lost 5 bases, and 12 bases lay in between. Germline V gives CDR1 PRHDT, CDR2 FYEKMQ (reference sequence). The CDR3 sequence is 13 residues long. A library of TCRbeta sequences, prepared with unique molecular identifiers, was generated. TCRdb ran MiXCR on the PCR reads and lists one entry per CDR3 protein. This table has approximately 520,000 distinct CDR3 sequences, about an eighth appearing once. The sequencing here drew on PBMCs, mostly from graft donor cells, taken 180 days after TCRalphabeta/CD19-depleted stem cell transplant. This clonotype was obtained from a female patient aged 2-10 years who had a stem cell transplant for aplastic anemia, so the T cells may come from the graft donor. This chain connects TRBV13 to TRBJ2-7; D not certain. In DNA, the CDR3 is TGTGCCAGCAGCTCCCGGGCTCGGGACGAGCAGTACTTC. It yields the protein CASSSRARDEQYF.